The source of this T cell receptor beta chain is a study of blood T cells in healthy people across ages. Study outcomes and limitations: It was not known whether donors were CMV positive (a possible confounder of expanded clonotype changes). Significant beta diversity loss was already apparent by age roughly 40, declining roughly linearly.

Alongside a J-beta primer mix, a sample-barcoded 5' primer served in a second PCR lasting about 7 to 11 cycles. Every cDNA molecule carried a tag from a template-switch adaptor bearing 12 random nucleotides. Each CDR3 protein gets one entry after TCRdb re-called the 5' RACE reads with MiXCR. The sample consists of 600,000 to 850,000 distinct CDR3 sequences, 20% to 30% of them appearing once. Concerning this clonotype: Antigen: not known.

The CDR3 runs to 15 residues. Trimming cost V 4 bases and J 7 bases, with 17 bases left between them. The germline gives CDR1 MDHEN, CDR2 SYDVKM. The same specimen was also included in a second study, on T cells of mothers and their children.

V gene TRBV28 combines with J gene TRBJ2-1, with D possibly matching TRBD2 (5 bases). The sequencing sample was made of blood. This TCR was recovered from a boy between 10 and 17 years old in good health. CDR3 loop: CASSSPSSGRNEQFF. The CDR3 bases are TGTGCCAGCAGTTCCCCATCAAGCGGTAGGAATGAGCAGTTCTTC.